This T cell receptor (beta chain) emerged from a study of CD8 T cells in Susac syndrome. Germline CDR1 LGHNA, CDR2 YNFKEQ. V lost 1 base, J lost 4 bases, and 5 bases stayed unmatched. CDR3 length equals 16 residues. Reverse transcription of roughly 0.45 to 1 ug RNA used random hexamers. The CDR3 of TCR beta was amplified by immunoSEQ multiplex PCR across 54 Vbeta and 13 Jbeta. TCRdb called the immunoSEQ multiplex PCR reads again in MiXCR, with one record for every CDR3 protein. The sample shows 140,000 or so distinct CDR3 sequences, 90% to 95% of them seen only once. This clonotype was recorded only once.

The TCR was taken from a human donor with multiple sclerosis. The chain is built from TRBV4-2 and TRBJ2-2; 8 bases line up with TRBD2. The source material was CD4+ T cells from PBMCs. In nucleotides, the CDR3 is TGTGCCAGCAGCCAAGCTCCGGGAGGGGGCACCGGGGAGCTGTTTTTT. Protein: CASSQAPGGGTGELFF.